These 21 T cell receptor beta chains share one sample of origin, sequenced in a study of cytomegalovirus exposure and HLA in healthy donors. Both 60 Vbeta primers and 13 Jbeta primers went into the PCR. TCRdb's copy holds only in-frame clones and misses some; the assay was immunoSEQ multiplex PCR. The sample table includes around 29,000 clones. Material: PBMCs. Receptors were obtained from a young man in good health and CMV-seronegative.

The chain joins TRBV2 to TRBJ1-4; TRBD1 matches 8 bases. The CDR3 runs to 14 residues. V shed 5 bases and J 8 bases; nucleotides not matched to a gene: 7. The germline V gene has CDR1 SNHLY and CDR2 FYNNEI. CDR3 nucleotide sequence: TGTGCCAGCAGTCGAAGGCAGGGGGCGGAAAAACTGTTTTTT. This gives the protein CASSRRQGAEKLFF.

V usage is TRBV9 and J usage is TRBJ1-4, with D possibly TRBD1 on 5 matching bases. The CDR3 contains 16 residues. The V and J ends lost 4 bases and 6 bases respectively, with 19 bases between them. The germline gives CDR1 SGDLS, CDR2 YYNGEE. The CDR3 region is CASSLAPEGVYEKLFF. The CDR3 DNA follows: TGTGCCAGCAGCCTAGCCCCGGAAGGGGTCTATGAAAAACTGTTTTTT.

This chain links TRBV19 with TRBJ2-5; maybe TRBD1 (6 bases). There are 14 residues in the CDR3. The germline V gene encodes CDR1 LNHDA and CDR2 SQIVND (reference sequence). V shed 4 bases and J shed 3 bases, with 12 bases lying between them. The CDR3 coding sequence is TGTGCCAGTAGTACGGACGGGGACAAAGAGACCCAGTACTTC. Amino acid sequence: CASSTDGDKETQYF.

The chain recombines TRBV4-1 with TRBJ1-2; 9 bases match TRBD1. With 5 bases clipped from V and 4 bases from J, the junction kept 8 bases outside the gene matches. The germline CDR1 and CDR2 sequences are MGHRA and YSYEKL. The CDR3 has 15 residues. This CDR3 is CASSYRDRDAYGYTF. The DNA of the CDR3 is TGCGCCAGCAGCTACCGGGACAGGGATGCCTATGGCTACACCTTC.

This chain joins TRBV15 and TRBJ2-1, with TRBD2 as a possible D gene (6 bases). The V and J ends lost 6 bases and 0 bases respectively, with 15 bases between them. This CDR3 is built from 16 residues. The germline gives CDR1 LNHNV, CDR2 YYDKDF (reference sequence). The CDR3 reads CATSYFRGGSYNEQFF. The CDR3 DNA is TGTGCCACCAGTTATTTTCGGGGAGGCTCCTACAATGAGCAGTTCTTC.

The V call is TRBV5-6, the J call TRBJ1-2; 7 nucleotides match TRBD1. CDR3 length: 15 residues. Germline CDR1 SGHDT, CDR2 YYEEEE. Trimming at V came to 4 bases and at J to 6 bases, leaving 12 bases not matched to a gene. The CDR3 spells CASSHLGTDADGYTF. The CDR3 DNA reads as TGTGCCAGCAGCCATCTCGGGACAGACGCTGATGGCTACACCTTC.

V is TRBV27 and J is TRBJ1-1, with a weak D call TRBD1 (6 bases). The length of the CDR3 is 15 residues. Looked up from germline, CDR1 is MNHEY and CDR2 is SMNVEV (reference sequence). V was pared by 7 bases and J by 2 bases, with 17 bases between. The CDR3 coding sequence is TGTGCCAGCACCTCGAGTCCAGGGGTAAACACTGAAGCTTTCTTT. The encoded protein is CASTSSPGVNTEAFF.

The V and J genes are TRBV29-1 and TRBJ1-2; D gene unclear. Per the germline V gene, CDR1 is SQVTM and CDR2 is ANQGSEA. The V end lost 4 bases, the J end lost 2 bases, and 8 bases lay between the germline ends. CDR3 size: 12 residues. Here the CDR3 reads CSVVNTNYGYTF. In DNA, the CDR3 is TGCAGCGTTGTTAACACCAACTATGGCTACACCTTC.

V usage is TRBV19 and J usage is TRBJ1-2; perhaps TRBD1 as D (5 bases). The CDR3 covers 12 residues. The V end was cut by 10 bases, the J end by 6 bases, with 15 bases between. Germline loops: CDR1 LNHDA, CDR2 SQIVND (reference sequence). The CDR3 sequence is CAKGAGMDGYTF. The CDR3 DNA reads as TGTGCCAAAGGGGCGGGGATGGATGGCTACACCTTC. Together with reference TRBV19 and TRBJ1-2, the CDR3 gives the full variable domain: DGGITQSPKYLFRKEGQNVTLSCEQNLNHDAMYWYRQDPGQGLRLIYYSQIVNDFQKGDIAEGYSVSREKKESFPLTVTSAQKNPTAFYLCAKGAGMDGYTFGSGTRLTVV.

V gene TRBV11-3 combines with J gene TRBJ2-2, with 7 bases identical to TRBD2. Germline loops: CDR1 SGHNT, CDR2 YENEEA. The junction had 5 bases not matched to a gene; V was cut back by 3 bases and J by 1 base. The CDR3 is 16 amino acids. The CDR3 DNA reads as TGTGCCAGCAGCTTGGGCGGGAGCCTGAACACCGGGGAGCTGTTTTTT. Translated: CASSLGGSLNTGELFF.

The chain uses TRBV28 and TRBJ1-1, with D possibly matching TRBD1 (6 bases). Germline CDR1 MDHEN, CDR2 SYDVKM. The CDR3 runs to 13 residues. With 8 bases removed from V and 7 bases from J, the gap between germline ends came to 17 bases. The CDR3 spells CASVIPDSFEAFF. The CDR3, as DNA: TGTGCCAGCGTAATACCGGACAGCTTTGAAGCTTTCTTT.

The gene calls are TRBV7-9 and TRBJ1-4, with TRBD1 as a possible D gene (6 bases). The CDR3 runs to 13 residues. V was clipped by 4 bases and J by 9 bases, with 12 bases between them. In germline, CDR1 is SEHNR, CDR2 FQNEAQ (reference sequence). CDR3 residues: CASSSRGGKKLFF. DNA of the CDR3: TGTGCCAGCAGCTCCAGGGGTGGGAAAAAACTGTTTTTT.

The V and J genes are TRBV28 and TRBJ1-4, with no clear D. Germline V lookup: CDR1 MDHEN, CDR2 SYDVKM. The V gene lost 3 bases and the J gene lost 7 bases, with 12 bases spanning the gap. The CDR3 totals 14 residues. CDR3 region: CASSFAFGLEKLFF. The DNA for the CDR3 is TGTGCCAGCAGTTTCGCATTTGGACTTGAAAAACTGTTTTTT.

The CDR3 DNA follows: TGCAGCGTTGGAAAAGGGTTCGGGGGGACCCAGTACTTC. Its protein product is CSVGKGFGGTQYF. V gene TRBV29-1 combines with J gene TRBJ2-5; D may be TRBD2 (6 bases). The length of the CDR3 is 13 residues. Germline V CDR1 and CDR2: SQVTM, ANQGSEA. With 4 bases removed from V and 7 bases from J, the gap between germline ends came to 16 bases. Full variable domain (missing parts from reference TRBV29-1 and TRBJ2-5): SAVISQKPSRDICQRGTSLTIQCQVDSQVTMMFWYRQQPGQSLTLIATANQGSEATYESGFVIDKFPISRPNLTFSTLTVSNMSPEDSSIYLCSVGKGFGGTQYFGPGTRLLVL.

The genes are TRBV9 and TRBJ2-1; 8 bases fit TRBD2. Germline V gene data show CDR1 as SGDLS and CDR2 as YYNGEE. V shed 3 bases, J shed 6 bases, and the junction held 8 bases outside the gene matches. This CDR3 has 15 residues. The CDR3, as DNA: TGTGCCAGCAGCGCGGGGGGGGGACTACTCAATGAGCAGTTCTTC. Amino acid sequence: CASSAGGGLLNEQFF.

V gene TRBV7-2 combines with J gene TRBJ2-1; D may be TRBD2 (6 bases). The CDR3 totals 17 residues. Germline V gene data show CDR1 as SGHTA and CDR2 as FQGNSA. The V and J ends lost 5 bases and 3 bases respectively, with 20 bases between them. DNA of the CDR3: TGTGCCAGCAGCCCCGGGGGAGGAGGAAAACTCTACAATGAGCAGTTCTTC. Its translation: CASSPGGGGKLYNEQFF.

The chain combines TRBV19 with TRBJ2-1; no definite D call. Trimming left V 5 bases short and J 9 bases short, with 14 bases between. The germline V gene has CDR1 LNHDA and CDR2 SQIVND (reference sequence). This CDR3 has 13 amino acids. CDR3 DNA: TGTGCCAGTAGTGCCCTAAGTGTTGGTGAGCAGTTCTTC. Amino acid sequence: CASSALSVGEQFF.

The chain uses TRBV18 and TRBJ2-7, with D perhaps TRBD2 (6 bases). V was pared by 3 bases and J by 1 base, with 16 bases between. This CDR3 is built from 16 residues. Germline loops: CDR1 KGHSH, CDR2 LQKENI. CDR3: CASSPSSAGKSYEQYF. The CDR3 DNA sequence: TGTGCCAGCTCACCGAGTTCGGCGGGGAAGTCCTACGAGCAGTACTTC.

This chain connects TRBV5-4 to TRBJ1-1; TRBD1 aligns across 8 bases. J was trimmed by 0 bases and V by 3 bases; bases with no gene match: 4. The germline V gene encodes CDR1 SGHNT and CDR2 YYREEE (reference sequence). The CDR3 has 15 amino acids. In DNA, the CDR3 is TGTGCCAGCAGCTCGACAGGGGCCCTGAACACTGAAGCTTTCTTT. Protein sequence: CASSSTGALNTEAFF.

V is TRBV9 and J is TRBJ1-2, with 9 bases aligning to TRBD1. The CDR3 has 14 amino acids. The germline gives CDR1 SGDLS, CDR2 YYNGEE. Trimming removed 5 bases from V and 7 bases from J; junction bases left unmatched: 9. CDR3 DNA sequence: TGTGCCAGCAGTTTCGACAGGGGGTTGTCTGGCTACACCTTC. Its translation: CASSFDRGLSGYTF.

The J gene is TRBJ1-5, the V gene TRBV18; TRBD1 might be the D (6 bases). Trimming left V 2 bases short and J 3 bases short, with 14 bases between. CDR3 length: 16 residues. Germline loops: CDR1 KGHSH, CDR2 LQKENI. The CDR3 protein is CASSPRQGRDNQPQHF. The CDR3 region has the DNA TGTGCCAGCTCACCAAGGCAGGGGAGAGACAATCAGCCCCAGCATTTT. Based on the CDR3 plus reference TRBV18 and TRBJ1-5, the full variable domain is NAGVMQNPRHLVRRRGQEARLRCSPMKGHSHVYWYRQLPEEGLKFMVYLQKENIIDESGMPKERFSAEFPKEGPSILRIQQVVRGDSAAYFCASSPRQGRDNQPQHFGDGTRLSIL.